This T cell receptor beta chain was retrieved from a study of response to subunit inactivated influenza vaccine. CDR3 length: 15 amino acids. Germline CDR1 is SGHTA and CDR2 is FQGNSA. The V gene lost 1 base and the J gene lost 6 bases, with 15 bases spanning the gap. This clonotype was observed a handful of times. TCRdb re-called the RT-PCR reads with MiXCR, one entry per CDR3 protein. This sample has 500,000 or so distinct CDR3 sequences, with more than 15% found just once. Specimen: CD4+ T cells sorted from PBMCs, collected around 25 months after vaccination. The chain combines TRBV7-2 with TRBJ1-1; the D gene is possibly TRBD1 (5 bases). The receptor was derived from a man aged 45-69 years who received an inactivated influenza vaccine. The CDR3 sequence: CASSLDSSRAAEAFF. The CDR3 DNA is TGTGCCAGCAGCTTAGACAGTTCCAGGGCAGCTGAAGCTTTCTTT. Drawing the rest from reference TRBV7-2 and TRBJ1-1, the complete variable domain is GAGVSQSPSNKVTEKGKDVELRCDPISGHTALYWYRQSLGQGLEFLIYFQGNSAPDKSGLPSDRFSAERTGGSVSTLTIQRTQQEDSAVYLCASSLDSSRAAEAFFGQGTRLTVV.